These T cell receptor beta chains were read from a single sample in a study of T cells in Graves' hyperthyroidism and ophthalmopathy. TCRdb recomputed calls from the multiplex PCR reads with MiXCR, one row per CDR3 protein. The sample lists 530,000 or so distinct CDR3 sequences; about 45% were seen once. The sample comprised peripheral blood or thyroid tissue (not recorded which). The receptor source for this set is a woman aged 18-29 years with Graves' hyperthyroidism. CDR3s include the opening cysteine and the closing phenylalanine or tryptophan. The D gene is left open where the match is weak. Rows may omit the clone size; those that give it use once, few, many or a size class.

v_gene	abundance	d_gene	j_gene	CDR3aa	CDR3nt
TRBV12-3/TRBV12-4	-	-	TRBJ2-5	CASSWDRETQYF	TGTGCCAGCAGTTGGGACCGGGAGACCCAGTACTTC
TRBV11-3	-	-	TRBJ1-2	CASSFWNSGGNTF	TGTGCCAGCAGCTTCTGGAATAGCGGGGGAAACACCTTC
TRBV29-1	many	TRBD1	TRBJ1-5	CSVSTGQTNQPQHF	TGCAGCGTCTCAACGGGACAGACCAATCAGCCCCAGCATTTT
TRBV19	many	TRBD1	TRBJ1-5	CASREITDRRSTQPQHF	TGTGCCAGTAGGGAAATAACGGACAGGAGGTCTACTCAGCCCCAGCATTTT
TRBV7-8	many	-	TRBJ1-5	CASSHTDSNNQPQHF	TGTGCCAGCAGCCACACCGACAGCAACAATCAGCCCCAGCATTTT
TRBV3-1	many	TRBD1	TRBJ1-2	CASSKGLGTAGYTF	TGTGCCAGCAGCAAGGGCCTGGGGACAGCGGGCTACACCTTC
TRBV5-6	-	-	TRBJ2-2	CASSSGLRGTGELLF	TGTGCCAGCAGCTCTGGACTCCGAGGCACCGGGGAGCTGCTTTTT
TRBV7-8	few	-	TRBJ1-1	CASTSSGGGFWAFF	TGTGCCAGTACCTCTTCAGGAGGGGGATTTTGGGCTTTCTTT
TRBV2	many	-	TRBJ1-5	CASQRGGPQHF	TGTGCCAGCCAAAGGGGGGGGCCCCAGCATTTT
TRBV18	few	-	TRBJ1-5	CASSPGDRNQPQHF	TGTGCCAGCTCGCCAGGGGACCGCAATCAGCCCCAGCATTTT
TRBV24-1	few	-	TRBJ2-3	CATSDTGAPTDTQYF	TGTGCCACCAGTGACACTGGGGCACCCACAGATACGCAGTATTTT
TRBV6-1	-	-	TRBJ1-4	CASSQGQNEKLFF	TGTGCCAGCAGCCAAGGACAGAATGAAAAACTGTTTTTT
TRBV10-3	-	-	TRBJ1-4	CAITEGWDGKLFF	TGTGCCATCACCGAGGGTTGGGACGGAAAACTGTTTTTT
TRBV9	-	TRBD2	TRBJ2-7	CASSVVSGMNTGEQYF	TGTGCCAGCAGCGTAGTTAGCGGGATGAACACCGGGGAGCAGTACTTC
TRBV20-1	-	TRBD1	TRBJ2-7	CSASDRDEQYF	TGCAGTGCCTCCGACAGGGACGAGCAGTACTTC
TRBV5-4	-	TRBD1	TRBJ2-7	CASSEGQGFEQYF	TGTGCCAGCAGCGAGGGACAGGGGTTCGAGCAGTACTTC
TRBV4-2	-	-	TRBJ2-2	CASSQAGQGLSGSGELFF	TGTGCCAGCAGCCAAGCCGGACAGGGCCTTAGCGGGAGCGGGGAGCTGTTTTTT
TRBV15	many	-	TRBJ2-7	CATKGASPGEQYF	TGTGCCACCAAAGGGGCATCCCCGGGGGAGCAGTACTTC
TRBV2	-	-	TRBJ2-7	CASSEEGYNEQYF	TGTGCCAGCAGTGAAGAGGGGTACAATGAGCAGTACTTC
TRBV20-1	-	-	TRBJ1-5	CSHQRSNQPQHF	TGCAGTCACCAGCGGAGCAATCAGCCCCAGCATTTT
TRBV12-3/TRBV12-4	many	-	TRBJ1-4	CASSWTASGGEKLFF	TGTGCCAGCAGCTGGACAGCCTCGGGGGGTGAAAAACTGTTTTTT
TRBV2	few	-	TRBJ1-5	CARPFSNQPQHF	TGTGCCCGTCCTTTTAGCAATCAGCCCCAGCATTTT
TRBV12-3/TRBV12-4	many	-	TRBJ2-2	CASSLMVGELFF	TGTGCCAGCAGTTTAATGGTCGGGGAGCTGTTTTTT
TRBV5-5	many	-	TRBJ1-6	CASSPGGPLHF	TGTGCCAGCAGCCCGGGGGGACCCCTCCACTTT
TRBV7-8	many	TRBD2	TRBJ2-7	CASSQGLAHYEQYF	TGTGCCAGCAGCCAAGGACTAGCGCACTACGAGCAGTACTTC
TRBV9	many	-	TRBJ2-2	CASSPDGEPTTGELFF	TGTGCCAGCAGCCCAGACGGGGAGCCGACCACCGGGGAGCTGTTTTTT
TRBV20-1	-	TRBD2	TRBJ2-7	CSAGIGRESGGEQYF	TGCAGTGCTGGGATCGGGCGGGAGTCCGGGGGGGAGCAGTACTTC
TRBV6-1	many	-	TRBJ1-4	CASSHTLGGTEREKLFF	TGTGCCAGCAGCCACACCTTGGGAGGTACCGAGAGGGAAAAACTGTTTTTT
TRBV19	many	TRBD1	TRBJ2-7	CASLADRGGEQYF	TGTGCCAGTCTTGCGGACAGGGGCGGCGAGCAGTACTTC
TRBV25-1	-	-	TRBJ1-1	CAGTLGPEAFF	TGTGCCGGCACCTTAGGCCCTGAAGCTTTCTTT
TRBV29-1	-	-	TRBJ2-7	CSVVGTPSTMGEQYF	TGCAGCGTTGTAGGGACACCATCCACCATGGGGGAGCAGTACTTC
TRBV20-1	many	-	TRBJ2-5	CSGTGQVVQETQYF	TGCAGTGGGACGGGGCAGGTCGTTCAAGAGACCCAGTACTTC
TRBV29-1	-	TRBD1	TRBJ2-7	CSGTWKRQGLSYEQYF	TGCAGCGGGACATGGAAGAGACAGGGTCTTTCCTACGAGCAGTACTTC
TRBV12-3/TRBV12-4	many	-	TRBJ2-5	CASSVTSGETQYF	TGTGCCAGCAGTGTAACTAGTGGTGAGACCCAGTACTTC
TRBV2	-	TRBD2	TRBJ2-7	CASSESHSGSRYEQYF	TGTGCCAGCAGTGAATCCCATAGCGGGAGTAGGTACGAGCAGTACTTC
TRBV7-8	many	TRBD1	TRBJ1-3	CASSLSGGLQTIYF	TGTGCCAGCAGCTTATCAGGGGGCTTACAGACCATATATTTT
TRBV7-9	many	-	TRBJ1-6	CASSLQGVRSPLHF	TGTGCCAGCAGCTTACAGGGAGTCAGGTCACCCCTCCACTTT
TRBV20-1	many	-	TRBJ2-7	CSSLPRGGERYEQYF	TGCAGTTCATTACCTAGAGGCGGGGAGCGCTACGAGCAGTACTTC
TRBV7-9	-	TRBD2	TRBJ2-1	CASSFRTSGSGEQFF	TGTGCCAGCAGCTTCCGGACTAGCGGGAGCGGTGAGCAGTTCTTC
TRBV29-1	-	-	TRBJ1-5	CSVEGEETQHF	TGCAGCGTTGAAGGGGAAGAGACCCAGCATTTT
TRBV6-5	many	TRBD1	TRBJ1-2	CASSNTGGGGGYGYTF	TGTGCCAGCAGCAATACAGGGGGGGGCGGCGGGTATGGCTACACCTTC
TRBV5-1	many	-	TRBJ2-7	CASSLEGRRQYF	TGCGCCAGCAGCTTGGAGGGACGGCGGCAGTACTTC
TRBV20-1	once	-	TRBJ1-2	CSAVPGGISAYTF	TGCAGTGCCGTCCCGGGTGGGATTTCCGCCTACACCTTC
TRBV20-1	-	-	TRBJ2-7	CSARDLTRRGASEQYF	TGCAGTGCTAGAGATCTAACGCGACGGGGGGCTTCTGAGCAGTACTTC
TRBV7-2	-	-	TRBJ1-2	CASSLVAAYEGGYTF	TGTGCCAGCAGCCTCGTAGCGGCCTACGAGGGTGGCTACACCTTC
TRBV10-3	-	TRBD1	TRBJ1-1	CAISDPGTGTTNTEAFF	TGTGCCATCAGTGACCCCGGGACAGGGACTACTAACACTGAAGCTTTCTTT
TRBV30	few	-	TRBJ1-1	CAWSVRGQPEMKTEAFF	TGTGCCTGGAGTGTACGGGGCCAACCCGAGATGAAAACTGAAGCTTTCTTT
TRBV11-2	-	-	TRBJ2-7	CASSWSGIYEQYF	TGTGCCAGCAGCTGGAGTGGGATCTACGAGCAGTACTTC
TRBV6-2/TRBV6-3	few	-	TRBJ1-5	CASSYSGGYSNQPQHF	TGTGCCAGCAGTTACTCGGGCGGGTATAGCAATCAGCCCCAGCATTTT
TRBV7-8	-	TRBD2	TRBJ2-7	CASSLAAGANYEQYF	TGTGCCAGCAGCTTAGCCGCGGGAGCAAATTACGAGCAGTACTTC
TRBV30	many	-	TRBJ1-5	CAWSDGGQPQHF	TGTGCCTGGAGTGATGGTGGGCAGCCCCAGCATTTT
TRBV14	many	-	TRBJ2-7	CASSQTATYEQYF	TGTGCCAGCAGCCAAACAGCCACCTACGAGCAGTACTTC
TRBV12-3/TRBV12-4	many	TRBD1	TRBJ2-7	CASSSGQGAYGQYF	TGTGCCAGCAGTTCGGGACAGGGTGCCTACGGGCAGTACTTC
TRBV5-4	-	TRBD2	TRBJ2-1	CASSHSGRGGNEQFF	TGTGCCAGCAGCCACAGCGGGAGGGGAGGGAATGAGCAGTTCTTC
TRBV5-1	-	TRBD2	TRBJ2-3	CASSSWPSGRDTQYF	TGCGCCAGCAGCTCCTGGCCTAGCGGGAGGGATACGCAGTATTTT
TRBV20-1	few	TRBD2	TRBJ2-5	CSARDSGRAEETQYF	TGCAGTGCTAGAGATTCCGGGAGGGCCGAGGAGACCCAGTACTTC
TRBV29-1	-	-	TRBJ2-7	CSVEGEGEQYF	TGCAGCGTTGAGGGTGAAGGGGAGCAGTACTTC